Included here is one TCR beta chain sequence, with context. The sample is drawn from a study of blood T cell repertoires in COVID-19. Study-wide background: From T cells, B-cell-depleted T cells, or PBMCs came the material, which was cDNA or gDNA.

As processed by the authors: The assay estimated nucleated cells by amplifying reference gene primers. Produced via immunoSEQ multiplex PCR; TCRdb's table is partial and in-frame only. D and trimming come from the DNA, and the V and J calls and clone size come from that table. This table has 150,000 to 200,000 clones, around 85% appearing once. The V gene end was trimmed by 3 bases and the J gene end by 3 bases; junction bases not matched to a gene: 21. CDR3 length equals 21 residues. CDR1 and CDR2 from the germline V gene are ENHRY and SYGVKD. Seattle enrolled patients during active infection and tracked them longitudinally.

Source material: peripheral blood. The chain carries TRBV10-3 and TRBJ2-3; 10 bases map to TRBD2. The sequence derives from a woman aged 55-70 years with COVID-19, enrolled during active disease. CDR3 nucleotide sequence: TGTGCCATCAGTGACCTGATCTCGACTAGCGGGCACACCCTAAGGACAGATACGCAGTATTTT. This sequence encodes CAISDLISTSGHTLRTDTQYF.